This is a list of T cell receptor beta chains from one sample in a study of T cell responses to AZD1222 COVID-19 vaccine. Here immunoSEQ multiplex PCR was the method, and the copy in TCRdb shows in-frame clones only, minus some. Counted here are 85,000 to 110,000 clones, roughly 91% occurring once; the ten biggest clones make up about 50%. The source material was peripheral blood, sampled on day 0 of AZD1222 vaccination. The receptor set was obtained from an adult in good health. CDR3s include the opening cysteine and the closing phenylalanine or tryptophan. D genes are given only for firm matches. Part of the rows lack a size; the others show once, few, many or a class for expanded clones.

J gene | V gene | clone size | D gene | CDR3 DNA | CDR3 protein
TRBJ2-7 | TRBV5-1 | . | TRBD2 | TGCGCCAGCAGCTTTCTAGCGGGAGTAAACGAGCAGTACTTC | CASSFLAGVNEQYF
TRBJ2-7 | TRBV15 | few | TRBD2 | TGTGCCACCAGCCCCGAGGGAGCGGGAAAATCCTACGAGCAGTACTTC | CATSPEGAGKSYEQYF
TRBJ2-1 | TRBV19 | . | . | TGTGCCAGTAGTTCCTACGGGAGCCGAAGCAATGAGCAGTTCTTC | CASSSYGSRSNEQFF
TRBJ2-7 | TRBV9 | once | . | TGTGCCAGCAGCGTAGGGAACATCCCCACCTACGAGCAGTACTTC | CASSVGNIPTYEQYF
TRBJ2-7 | TRBV19 | . | TRBD1 | TGTGCCAGTAGGCGAGTGGGGACAGGGGGCTACGAGCAGTACTTC | CASRRVGTGGYEQYF
TRBJ2-7 | TRBV28 | . | . | TGTGCCAGCAGCCCTACAGGTGTCCCCGAGCAGTACTTC | CASSPTGVPEQYF
TRBJ2-4 | TRBV28 | . | . | TGTGCCAGCAGTACCGCTGAGGGGCCGAAAAACATTCAGTACTTC | CASSTAEGPKNIQYF
TRBJ2-1 | TRBV27 | . | . | TGTGCCAGTCGACGTCCCTCCTACAATGAGCAGTTCTTC | CASRRPSYNEQFF
TRBJ1-1 | TRBV10-2 | . | . | TGCGCCAGCAGTGACCAGACAGGAGGGACTGAAGCTTTCTTT | CASSDQTGGTEAFF
TRBJ1-2 | TRBV5-6 | . | . | TGTGCCAGCAGCTTGGGCGGGGGGTTTGATGGATATGGCTACACCTTC | CASSLGGGFDGYGYTF
TRBJ1-2 | TRBV12-3/TRBV12-4 | . | TRBD1 | TGTGCCAGCAGTCCAGGGGGAAACTATGGCTACACCTTC | CASSPGGNYGYTF
TRBJ1-2 | TRBV18 | . | . | TGTGCCAGCTCACCACCCGGGCAGTCCCTCGGTGGCTACACCTTC | CASSPPGQSLGGYTF
TRBJ2-1 | TRBV7-3 | . | TRBD2 | TGTGCCAGCAGCTTAACTAGTAGCGGGAGGGCAACGAGCTCCTACAATGAGCAGTTCTTC | CASSLTSSGRATSSYNEQFF
TRBJ2-7 | TRBV10-1 | . | TRBD1 | TGCGCCAGCAGTGCCGGACAGGGCCGGTTTCAGCAGTACTTC | CASSAGQGRFQQYF
TRBJ2-1 | TRBV4-2 | . | TRBD1 | TGTGCCAGCAGCCAAGTCTCCGGGACAGGGCGTAATGAGCAGTTCTTC | CASSQVSGTGRNEQFF
TRBJ1-1 | TRBV5-4 | . | TRBD1 | TGTGCCAGCAGCTTACAGGGGTCCGCTGGTGATGAAGCTTTCTTT | CASSLQGSAGDEAFF
TRBJ2-7 | TRBV10-3 | . | TRBD2 | TGTGCCATCAGTACTAGCGGGAGCCCGGAGGCCTACGAGCAGTACTTC | CAISTSGSPEAYEQYF
TRBJ1-4 | TRBV19 | once | . | TGTGCCAGTAGTATGGAGGTTACTAATGAAAAACTGTTTTTT | CASSMEVTNEKLFF
TRBJ2-7 | TRBV7-9 | . | . | TGTGCCAGCAGCTCCCTTTACGAGCAGTACTTC | CASSSLYEQYF
TRBJ2-5 | TRBV4-1 | . | TRBD1 | TGCGCCAGCAGCCTCAGGACAGGGGAGGGGACCCAGTACTTC | CASSLRTGEGTQYF
TRBJ2-1 | TRBV7-2 | once | . | TGTGCCAGCAGCTCAACGGGGGTACCCCGTAACAATGAGCAGTTCTTC | CASSSTGVPRNNEQFF
TRBJ2-7 | TRBV10-3 | . | . | TGTGCCATCAGTGAGGGTCTGGGCACACGCTCCTACGAGCAGTACTTC | CAISEGLGTRSYEQYF
TRBJ2-7 | TRBV7-2 | . | . | TGTGCCAGCAGCTTAGGAGGAGGAGGGCGGGAACACCTCTACGAGCAGTACTTC | CASSLGGGGREHLYEQYF
TRBJ1-1 | TRBV4-3 | . | . | TGCGCCAGCAGCCAAGAGGTAGGGGGCACTGAAGCTTTCTTT | CASSQEVGGTEAFF
TRBJ1-5 | TRBV4-1 | . | . | TGCGCCAGCAGCCAACGTACCTCAGGGGGCAATCAGCCCCAGCATTTT | CASSQRTSGGNQPQHF
TRBJ1-2 | TRBV27 | . | . | TGTGCCAGCAGGAAACCCTCACAGGCTACTGCCAGGGGCTATGGCTACACCTTC | CASRKPSQATARGYGYTF
TRBJ1-1 | TRBV7-2 | . | . | TGTGCCAGCAGCTTATCGGGGAACACTGAAGCTTTCTTT | CASSLSGNTEAFF
TRBJ2-7 | TRBV10-3 | . | TRBD1 | TGTGCCATCAGTCCCGCCTCAGGACAGGGCTCCTACGAGCAGTACTTC | CAISPASGQGSYEQYF
TRBJ2-1 | TRBV4-1 | once | TRBD2 | TGCGCCAGCAGCCAAGACCTAACGGCTAGCGGGAGGGGGCAGTTCTTC | CASSQDLTASGRGQFF
TRBJ2-3 | TRBV24-1 | . | TRBD2 | TGTGCCACCAGTGGAGGCAGCGGGACTAGCACAGATACGCAGTATTTT | CATSGGSGTSTDTQYF
TRBJ1-3 | TRBV7-2 | once | TRBD1 | TGTGCCAGCAGCCGGACGGGACAGGCCAGCTCTGGAAACACCATATATTTT | CASSRTGQASSGNTIYF
TRBJ2-7 | TRBV19 | . | . | TGTGCCAGTAACCCTTCCGTAACAGGGAGCGAGCAGTACTTC | CASNPSVTGSEQYF